What follows are 6 T cell receptor beta chains derived from one specimen sequenced in a study of blood T cells in healthy people across ages. A second PCR of about 7 to 12 cycles used a sample-barcoded 5' primer and a J-beta primer mix. TCRdb re-analysed the 5' RACE reads in MiXCR, keeping a single row per CDR3 protein. Here the sample spans 1.5 million to 2 million distinct CDR3 sequences, roughly a third being singletons. The sequenced sample consisted of blood. The receptors stem from a woman aged 25 to 39 in good health.

V is TRBV4-1 and J is TRBJ2-5; TRBD2 agrees at 14 bases. The V and J ends lost 5 bases and 4 bases, in that order; junction bases with no gene match: 9. Germline CDR1 is MGHRA and CDR2 is YSYEKL. The CDR3 totals 17 residues. CDR3 sequence (DNA): TGCGCCAGCAGCTTAGGACTAGCGGGAGGAGGGGGAGAGACCCAGTACTTC. Translated: CASSLGLAGGGGETQYF.

This rearrangement joins TRBV27 to TRBJ1-2; perhaps TRBD1 as D (5 bases). V was shortened by 6 bases and J by 5 bases, with 19 bases between the two germline ends. Germline V CDR1 and CDR2: MNHEY, SMNVEV (reference sequence). CDR3 length equals 15 residues. This chain's CDR3 is CASRISGFGGYGYTF. The DNA of the CDR3 is TGTGCCAGCAGAATCTCAGGGTTCGGTGGGTATGGCTACACCTTC.

The chain uses TRBV27 and TRBJ2-5; 9 bases fit TRBD2. The trim removed 2 bases at V and 1 base at J, leaving 8 bases unmatched. This CDR3 contains 17 residues. CDR1 and CDR2 from the germline V gene are MNHEY and SMNVEV (reference sequence). CDR3 sequence reads: CASSLLRGGDRQETQYF. Here the CDR3 DNA reads TGTGCCAGCAGTTTACTGCGGGGGGGAGATCGCCAAGAGACCCAGTACTTC.

This sequence joins TRBV6-1 and TRBJ2-2; D is ambiguous. The V end was cut by 4 bases, the J end by 5 bases, with 14 bases between. The germline gives CDR1 MNHNS, CDR2 SASEGT. The CDR3 is 15 residues long. The CDR3 spells CASSGRMTGTGELFF. DNA of the CDR3: TGTGCCAGCAGTGGAAGGATGACCGGGACCGGGGAGCTGTTTTTT.

The chain uses TRBV7-9 and TRBJ2-1, with TRBD2 matching over 8 bases. After removal of 6 bases from V and 3 bases from J, the junction contained 7 bases not matched to a gene. CDR1 is SEHNR and CDR2 is FQNEAQ in the germline V gene (reference sequence). The CDR3 spans 15 residues. As DNA, the CDR3 is TGTGCCAGCAGGAAATCGGGGGGGTTCTACAATGAGCAGTTCTTC. As protein: CASRKSGGFYNEQFF. Looking up the rest from reference TRBV7-9 and TRBJ2-1 gives the full variable domain: DTGVSQNPRHKITKRGQNVTFRCDPISEHNRLYWYRQTLGQGPEFLTYFQNEAQLEKSRLLSDRFSAERPKGSFSTLEIQRTEQGDSAMYLCASRKSGGFYNEQFFGPGTRLTVL.

DNA of the CDR3: TGTGCCAGCAGCCCCATTGCCAGCGGGGGGAATGAGCAGTTCTTC. Translation gives CASSPIASGGNEQFF. The genes are TRBV14 and TRBJ2-1; 9 nucleotides match TRBD2. The germline V gene encodes CDR1 SGHDN and CDR2 FVKESK. CDR3 length: 15 residues. The J segment lost 7 bases and the V segment lost 4 bases, leaving 8 bases of the junction unmatched.